This TCR beta chain came from a study of graft-versus-host responses after intestinal transplantation (dated by TCRdb to 2020 to 2023). Study-level background: Recipients received multivisceral, liver-intestinal, or isolated intestinal transplants. Rather than being sequenced by the commercial service, samples from a few later patients were sequenced in-house on an Illumina MiSeq and processed with MiXCR. Of the roughly 24 intestinal transplant recipients enrolled in the cohort, one of whom was a retransplant, a few patients without pretransplant specimens were excluded. Bulk TCR-beta CDR3 sequencing was used to track graft-versus-host and host-versus-graft alloreactive T cell clones in the graft, circulation and bone marrow after intestinal transplantation. Alloreactive clones were identified by sequencing pre-transplant mixed lymphocyte reaction products and comparing these products with unstimulated pre-transplant donor and recipient T cells. A peak of at least 4% donor T cells among recipient peripheral blood mononuclear cells was the definition used for donor T cell macrochimerism. Every recipient was given anti-thymocyte globulin induction, followed by roughly 3 years of maintenance tacrolimus and steroids.

For this clone: This clone's antigen is unknown. Base quality data are lacking; no much larger clone is found one base away.

The method was the immunoSEQ multiplex PCR assay. For most patients, genomic DNA was isolated with the Qiagen DNeasy Blood and Tissue Kit and sent frozen to Adaptive Biotechnologies for TCR sequencing. For most patients, high-throughput TCR-beta CDR3 sequencing of genomic DNA was performed by Adaptive Biotechnologies. The authors' analysis ran thus. Adaptive's ImmunoSEQ software supplied the TCR sequencing data for 15 to 20 patients, while MiXCR and VDJtools were used to process a few other patients. To correct CD4 versus CD8 sorting errors, any sequence found in both subsets at a frequency ratio below 5:1 was removed. CDR3 nucleotide sequences shared by donor and recipient were removed because the origin of these sequences could not be assigned. At least 2-fold expansion over unstimulated cells and a minimum CFSE-low frequency of 0.002% (template counts) or 0.001% (read counts) were required for clones to be classified as alloreactive. Mappable clones were those detected in sequenced pre-transplant spleen, lymph node, or MLR CFSE-low populations of the donor or recipient. The cumulative frequency of alloreactive clones was calculated as a percentage of all sequences, weighted by copy number. TCRdb took over this immuneACCESS table, retaining in-frame rearrangements with V and J assigned. Such tables are incomplete; in checked studies, under half of the missing clones stem from an unresolved V gene, and the remainder is unexplained. V, J and clone size are taken as reported in that table, and D and trimming were inferred from the DNA itself. The sample records tens of thousands of clones, around nine tenths of which are singletons. In total, the top ten clones hold under 6.5% of the sample.

What the study reported, not specific to this receptor: GvH clones were detected in recipient bone marrow, and some appeared earlier in ileal mucosa or blood, consistent with an intestinal mucosal origin. Early after transplant, peak levels of circulating GvH clones were associated with declines in HvG clones. Conclusions were limited by the relatively low number and heterogeneity of intestinal transplant patients. Patients with donor T cell macrochimerism had high GvH to HvG T cell clonal ratios in their allografts.

Taken from the germline V gene (reference sequence), the CDR1 and CDR2 loops are MNHNY and SVGAGI. The trim is 2 bases for V and 1 base for J, with a gap of 8 bases between the germline ends. CDR3 length: 14 amino acids, cysteine to phenylalanine. Left in the record is the CDR3 DNA by itself, 42 bases read in frame from the first base. The sample's time point label, decoded: cells obtained before transplantation from donor or recipient. CD3+CD4+ and CD3+CD8+ populations were FACS-sorted from unstimulated pre-transplant donor and recipient cells taken from spleen or lymph nodes. Recombination joined TRBV6-6 with TRBJ1-1; the D region possibly corresponds to TRBD1 (5 bases align). Here the sequenced sample was unstimulated CD8+ T cells sorted from spleen or lymph node cells, taken before intestinal transplant. The receptor's source is a human donor who received an intestinal transplant. The nucleotides are TGTGCCAGCAGTTACGGAGACAGGAACACTGAAGCTTTCTTT. It specifies CASSYGDRNTEAFF.